Below are 17 T cell receptor beta chains sequenced from a single sample in a study of metastatic and nonmetastatic thyroid tumors. No treatment had been given to any patient before thyroid surgery. Via MiXCR, TCRdb re-called the PCR reads. The sample lists approximately 32,000 clones, 33% seen once, with roughly a sixth in the top ten. Material: tumor tissue. The receptors originated from a female donor with papillary thyroid cancer or a benign thyroid nodule (not recorded which). Some clones in this sample may be carry-over from other donors' samples.

The V gene is TRBV5-5, the J gene TRBJ2-7; D gene uncertain. The CDR3 is 13 amino acids. V was trimmed by 2 bases and J by 0 bases, leaving 6 bases between them. Germline CDR1 reads SGHKS; CDR2 reads YYEKEE (reference sequence). As DNA, the CDR3 is TGTGCCAGCAGCTTCGGCGGCTCCTACGAGCAGTACTTC. It specifies CASSFGGSYEQYF. The full variable domain, its missing parts supplied by reference TRBV5-5 and TRBJ2-7, is DAGVTQSPTHLIKTRGQQVTLRCSPISGHKSVSWYQQVLGQGPQFIFQYYEKEERGRGNFPDRFSARQFPNYSSELNVNALLLGDSALYLCASSFGGSYEQYFGPGTRLTVT.

The chain employs TRBV3-1 and TRBJ2-1, with D uncertain. Per germline, CDR1 LGHDT and CDR2 YNNKEL (reference sequence). V was clipped by 1 base and J by 9 bases, with 7 bases between them. CDR3 length: 12 residues. The CDR3 sequence: CASSQVAREQFF. In DNA, the CDR3 is TGTGCCAGCAGCCAAGTTGCGCGTGAGCAGTTCTTC.

This clone was observed a few times. The chain carries TRBV12-3 or TRBV12-4 and TRBJ2-1, with TRBD2 matching over 12 bases. V trimming: 8 bases; J trimming: 7 bases; junction bases outside the gene matches: 9. The CDR3 contains 15 residues. CDR3 protein: CASSYLGLAGNEQFF. Written as DNA, the CDR3 is TGTGCCAGCTCCTACCTTGGACTAGCGGGAAATGAGCAGTTCTTC.

The V gene is TRBV6-1, the J gene TRBJ2-1; TRBD2 matches 7 bases. V shed 8 bases and J 0 bases; nucleotides not matched to a gene: 1. The CDR3 runs 13 residues. Germline loops: CDR1 MNHNS, CDR2 SASEGT. CDR3 in amino acids: CASGRDSYNEQFF. The CDR3 DNA reads as TGTGCCAGCGGGAGGGACTCCTACAATGAGCAGTTCTTC.

DNA of the CDR3: TGTGCCAGCACCCCTAGCGTTGCGGTGGGCACAGATACGCAGTATTTT. Its protein product is CASTPSVAVGTDTQYF. The V call is TRBV12-3 or TRBV12-4, the J call TRBJ2-3; maybe TRBD2 (6 bases). Trimming stripped 7 bases from V and 1 base from J, with 18 bases between. The CDR3 has 16 residues.

This rearrangement joins TRBV20-1 to TRBJ2-2, with TRBD1 matching 9 bases. Germline assignment: CDR1 DFQATT and CDR2 SNEGSKA (reference sequence). The junction had 4 bases not matched to a gene; V was cut back by 5 bases and J by 6 bases. The CDR3 is made up of 13 amino acids. The CDR3 bases are TGCAGTGCTGGTCGACAGGGGGCCGGGGAGCTGTTTTTT. This gives the protein CSAGRQGAGELFF.

This clone was seen a handful of times. The chain combines TRBV9 with TRBJ2-7; TRBD1 matches 11 bases. The CDR3 is made up of 14 amino acids. V dropped 3 bases and J dropped 4; count of bases not matched to a gene: 3. The germline CDR1 and CDR2 sequences are SGDLS and YYNGEE. The CDR3 is CASSAGTGGYEQYF. The CDR3 nucleotides are TGTGCCAGCAGCGCCGGGACAGGGGGTTACGAGCAGTACTTC.

V gene TRBV9 combines with J gene TRBJ1-2; no clear D. V lost 4 bases and J lost 2, with 9 bases in between. The CDR3 loop spans 13 amino acids. From germline, CDR1 is SGDLS and CDR2 YYNGEE. The DNA of the CDR3 is TGTGCCAGCAGCCGGAACATGAACTATGGCTACACCTTC. Residues: CASSRNMNYGYTF.

This clone came up a few times. The rearrangement uses TRBV6-5 and TRBJ2-7; 8 nucleotides line up with TRBD2. This CDR3 is 15 amino acids long. Germline V gene sequence: CDR1 MNHEY, CDR2 SVGAGI. V lost 2 bases, J lost 5 bases, and 8 bases stayed unmatched. The CDR3 DNA reads as TGTGCCAGCAGTTACCGACTAGCGAGGGACCACGAGCAGTACTTC. The encoded protein is CASSYRLARDHEQYF.

The chain has TRBV27 and TRBJ2-7; D unresolved. Trimming shortened V by 4 bases and J by 0 bases, and 16 bases separated the two germline ends. Germline assignment: CDR1 MNHEY and CDR2 SMNVEV (reference sequence). The CDR3 runs to 16 residues. CDR3 loop: CASSSTDLRSSYEQYF. CDR3 sequence (DNA): TGTGCCAGCAGTTCTACAGACCTCAGGAGCTCCTACGAGCAGTACTTC.

The J gene is TRBJ2-2, the V gene TRBV2; D possibly matches TRBD1 or TRBD2 (5 bases each). CDR3 length equals 14 residues. The germline V gene has CDR1 SNHLY and CDR2 FYNNEI. Between the trimmed V and J ends, which lost 7 bases and 4 bases, there was a span of 13 bases. CDR3 sequence: CASTMSGGTGELFF. The CDR3 region has the DNA TGTGCCAGCACCATGAGTGGGGGCACCGGGGAGCTGTTTTTT. The full variable domain, in which reference TRBV2 and TRBJ2-2 provide the parts outside the CDR3, is EPEVTQTPSHQVTQMGQEVILRCVPISNHLYFYWYRQILGQKVEFLVSFYNNEISEKSEIFDDQFSVERPDGSNFTLKIRSTKLEDSAMYFCASTMSGGTGELFFGEGSRLTVL.

This rearrangement joins TRBV28 to TRBJ1-5; D may be TRBD1 (5 bases). V lost 4 bases to trimming and J lost 6 bases, with 16 bases between them. The CDR3 runs 15 residues. The V gene's germline CDR1 is MDHEN and CDR2 SYDVKM. In DNA form, the CDR3 reads TGTGCCAGCAGTTCCCCGGGGGAAGGGAGTCAGCCCCAGCATTTT. This sequence encodes CASSSPGEGSQPQHF.

A few counts support this clone. The V and J genes are TRBV19 and TRBJ2-3, with a weak D call TRBD2 (6 bases). Trimming removed 8 bases from V and 4 bases from J, with 19 bases in between. Per the germline V gene, CDR1 is LNHDA and CDR2 is SQIVND (reference sequence). This CDR3 has 15 amino acids. CDR3 sequence reads: CASATGLSSSDTQYF. DNA for the CDR3: TGTGCCAGTGCGACGGGACTGTCTAGCTCAGATACGCAGTATTTT.

The V call is TRBV7-9, the J call TRBJ1-4, with D perhaps TRBD1 (5 bases). Trimming removed 3 bases from V and 2 bases from J, with 13 bases in between. The germline gives CDR1 SEHNR, CDR2 FQNEAQ (reference sequence). This CDR3 has 16 amino acids. The CDR3 is CASSFIRAKTNEKLFF. DNA of the CDR3: TGTGCCAGCAGCTTTATCAGGGCCAAGACTAATGAAAAACTGTTTTTT.

V is TRBV28 and J is TRBJ2-1; 9 nucleotides align to TRBD2. CDR3 length: 15 amino acids. Looked up from germline, CDR1 is MDHEN and CDR2 is SYDVKM. J lost 6 bases, V lost 5 bases, and 8 bases had no gene match. DNA for the CDR3: TGTGCCAGCAGTGCCGGAGGGACTAGCAGCAATGAGCAGTTCTTC. Its translation: CASSAGGTSSNEQFF.

Only a few counts were recorded for this clone. The CDR3 is CASSLTLNTGELFF. CDR3 nucleotide sequence: TGTGCCAGCAGTTTGACACTTAACACCGGGGAGCTGTTTTTT. This sequence joins TRBV27 and TRBJ2-2; D is unresolved. CDR1 MNHEY and CDR2 SMNVEV come from the germline V gene (reference sequence). The CDR3 is made up of 14 amino acids. V lost 3 bases, J lost 2 bases, and 7 bases lay in between.

CDR3 protein: CASSLGLAGDGSYEQYF. The DNA of the CDR3 is TGTGCCAGCAGTCTGGGACTAGCGGGAGATGGGTCCTACGAGCAGTACTTC. The chain couples TRBV12-3 or TRBV12-4 to TRBJ2-7; TRBD2 aligns across 14 bases. This CDR3 has 17 residues. J lost 1 base, V lost 5 bases, and 7 bases had no gene match.